A selection of T cell receptor beta chains follows, all from one sample in a study of blood T cell repertoires in COVID-19. Only in-frame clones appear in the TCRdb table, and some are missing; sequencing was by immunoSEQ multiplex PCR. The sample includes approximately 70,000 clones, roughly 82% of them seen just once. The sequencing sample was made of peripheral blood. The receptors were sampled from a woman older than 75 with acute or convalescent COVID-19. The CDR3 runs from the conserved cysteine through the conserved F or W. A D gene is named only where the DNA matches it firmly. Not every row has a clone size; where given, it reads once, few, many or a size class.

size: .
D: .
V: TRBV6-5
length: 15
J: TRBJ2-7
CDR3: CASSYTGQISYEQYF
DNA: TGTGCCAGCAGTTACACGGGACAAATATCCTACGAGCAGTACTTC

size: .
D: .
V: TRBV20-1
length: 11
J: TRBJ2-5
CDR3: CSADSKETQYF
DNA: TGCAGTGCTGACTCCAAAGAGACCCAGTACTTC

size: .
D: .
V: TRBV9
length: 15
J: TRBJ2-5
CDR3: CASSVAGSNSGAQYF
DNA: TGTGCCAGCAGCGTAGCAGGCAGCAACTCCGGGGCCCAGTACTTC

size: .
D: TRBD2
V: TRBV5-6
length: 17
J: TRBJ2-7
CDR3: CASSLRTLAGNRYEQYF
DNA: TGTGCCAGCAGCTTGAGGACGCTAGCGGGAAACCGCTACGAGCAGTACTTC

size: .
D: TRBD1
V: TRBV2
length: 15
J: TRBJ1-6
CDR3: CATNLRTTGSSPLHF
DNA: TGTGCCACCAACCTGCGTACGACAGGGAGTTCACCCCTCCACTTT

size: few
D: TRBD2
V: TRBV6-2/TRBV6-3
length: 17
J: TRBJ2-1
CDR3: CASSPNPGGGSSNEQFF
DNA: TGTGCCAGCAGCCCTAACCCCGGAGGCGGGAGTTCCAATGAGCAGTTCTTC

size: .
D: TRBD2
V: TRBV2
length: 14
J: TRBJ2-1
CDR3: CASNSGRAYNEQFF
DNA: TGTGCCAGCAACAGCGGGAGAGCCTACAATGAGCAGTTCTTC

size: .
D: .
V: TRBV5-6
length: 15
J: TRBJ2-1
CDR3: CASSLGGLYLNEQFF
DNA: TGTGCCAGCAGCTTGGGGGGCTTATACCTCAATGAGCAGTTCTTC

size: .
D: TRBD2
V: TRBV11-3
length: 13
J: TRBJ2-7
CDR3: CASSSGGESEQYF
DNA: TGTGCCAGCAGCTCGGGAGGGGAGAGCGAGCAGTACTTC

size: .
D: .
V: TRBV28
length: 17
J: TRBJ1-5
CDR3: CATWPGIGQLSNQPQHF
DNA: TGTGCCACCTGGCCGGGAATCGGACAGCTTAGCAATCAGCCCCAGCATTTT

size: .
D: .
V: TRBV6-5
length: 14
J: TRBJ1-3
CDR3: CASRPDPFGNTIYF
DNA: TGTGCCAGCAGACCAGATCCATTTGGAAACACCATATATTTT

size: few
D: TRBD1
V: TRBV6-2/TRBV6-3
length: 14
J: TRBJ1-3
CDR3: CASSYLDRRNTIYF
DNA: TGTGCCAGCAGTTACCTGGACAGGCGAAACACCATATATTTT

size: .
D: TRBD1
V: TRBV29-1
length: 16
J: TRBJ2-7
CDR3: CSAHNGQAGQYYEQYF
DNA: TGCAGCGCCCATAACGGACAGGCGGGCCAGTACTACGAGCAGTACTTC

size: .
D: TRBD2
V: TRBV19
length: 14
J: TRBJ2-7
CDR3: CASRRLAGVYEQYF
DNA: TGTGCCAGCCGACGATTAGCGGGAGTCTACGAGCAGTACTTC

size: .
D: TRBD2
V: TRBV7-2
length: 15
J: TRBJ2-7
CDR3: CASSLVLAGEYEQYF
DNA: TGTGCCAGCAGCTTGGTGCTAGCGGGTGAGTACGAGCAGTACTTC

size: few
D: TRBD1
V: TRBV27
length: 15
J: TRBJ2-5
CDR3: CASSLTGAGQETQYF
DNA: TGTGCCAGCAGTTTAACAGGGGCTGGCCAAGAGACCCAGTACTTC

size: .
D: TRBD1
V: TRBV6-5
length: 14
J: TRBJ2-5
CDR3: CASSSRTGLKTQYF
DNA: TGTGCCAGCAGTTCCAGGACAGGGTTGAAGACCCAGTACTTC

size: .
D: .
V: TRBV4-1
length: 14
J: TRBJ2-2
CDR3: CASSLEGLTGELFF
DNA: TGCGCCAGCAGCCTGGAGGGCCTAACCGGGGAGCTGTTTTTT

size: few
D: TRBD1
V: TRBV9
length: 19
J: TRBJ2-7
CDR3: CASSVTPAAGGVSPYEQYF
DNA: TGTGCCAGCAGCGTCACCCCCGCGGCAGGGGGCGTCTCCCCCTACGAGCAGTACTTC

size: .
D: .
V: TRBV12-3/TRBV12-4
length: 13
J: TRBJ1-1
CDR3: CASSPRGGTEAFF
DNA: TGTGCCAGCAGCCCTCGGGGGGGCACTGAAGCTTTCTTT

size: .
D: TRBD2
V: TRBV7-9
length: 16
J: TRBJ2-1
CDR3: CASSLGTSGRWDEQFF
DNA: TGTGCCAGCAGCCTGGGGACTAGCGGGAGATGGGATGAGCAGTTCTTC

size: .
D: TRBD1
V: TRBV6-5
length: 15
J: TRBJ2-7
CDR3: CASSYRDRGPYEQYF
DNA: TGTGCCAGCAGTTACCGGGACAGGGGGCCCTACGAGCAGTACTTC

size: .
D: .
V: TRBV10-3
length: 14
J: TRBJ1-1
CDR3: CAAGPGMGSSEAFF
DNA: TGTGCCGCGGGCCCGGGCATGGGTTCTTCCGAAGCTTTCTTT

size: .
D: .
V: TRBV28
length: 14
J: TRBJ1-5
CDR3: CASTPGGGLQPQHF
DNA: TGTGCCAGCACACCCGGAGGAGGTCTTCAGCCCCAGCATTTT

size: .
D: .
V: TRBV11-2
length: 15
J: TRBJ2-1
CDR3: CASSSAPFSYNEQFF
DNA: TGTGCCAGCAGCTCAGCGCCCTTCTCCTACAATGAGCAGTTCTTC

size: few
D: .
V: TRBV12-2
length: 18
J: TRBJ2-5
CDR3: CASRLGPRLAYFQETQYF
DNA: TGTGCAAGTCGCTTAGGCCCCCGACTAGCCTATTTCCAAGAGACCCAGTACTTC

size: once
D: TRBD2
V: TRBV2
length: 11
J: TRBJ2-1
CDR3: CASSTLAFTFF
DNA: TGTGCCAGCAGCACACTAGCGTTTACGTTCTTC

size: .
D: TRBD2
V: TRBV5-4
length: 13
J: TRBJ2-7
CDR3: CASSLRGSYEQYF
DNA: TGTGCCAGCAGCTTGCGCGGGAGTTACGAGCAGTACTTC

size: .
D: .
V: TRBV5-1
length: 17
J: TRBJ2-3
CDR3: CASSNPRGGPITDTQYF
DNA: TGCGCCAGCAGCAACCCCCGGGGTGGGCCTATCACAGATACGCAGTATTTT

size: .
D: .
V: TRBV6-2/TRBV6-3
length: 13
J: TRBJ2-2
CDR3: CASSYQYTGELFF
DNA: TGTGCCAGCAGTTACCAATACACCGGGGAGCTGTTTTTT

size: .
D: .
V: TRBV27
length: 14
J: TRBJ1-1
CDR3: CASSLESRGTEAFF
DNA: TGTGCCAGCAGTTTAGAGTCTAGGGGCACTGAAGCTTTCTTT

size: once
D: TRBD1
V: TRBV4-1
length: 19
J: TRBJ1-5
CDR3: CASSQGRTGTGGFNQPQHF
DNA: TGCGCCAGCAGCCAAGGACGAACCGGGACAGGGGGCTTCAATCAGCCCCAGCATTTT

size: .
D: TRBD2
V: TRBV7-2
length: 15
J: TRBJ2-1
CDR3: CASSLRRGGGGEQFF
DNA: TGTGCCAGCAGCCTCAGGCGTGGTGGGGGAGGGGAGCAGTTCTTC

size: .
D: TRBD1
V: TRBV18
length: 14
J: TRBJ2-2
CDR3: CASSETGSTGELFF
DNA: TGTGCCAGCTCAGAGACAGGGAGCACCGGGGAGCTGTTTTTT

size: .
D: .
V: TRBV5-4
length: 15
J: TRBJ2-6
CDR3: CASSLGRTGANVLTF
DNA: TGTGCCAGCAGCTTGGGAAGGACAGGGGCCAACGTCCTGACTTTC

size: few
D: TRBD1
V: TRBV6-6
length: 13
J: TRBJ1-4
CDR3: CASSIRQGEKLFF
DNA: TGTGCCAGCAGTATCCGACAGGGCGAGAAACTGTTTTTT

size: .
D: .
V: TRBV11-2
length: 14
J: TRBJ2-7
CDR3: CASSLDLGSGEQYF
DNA: TGTGCCAGCAGCTTAGATCTGGGTTCGGGTGAGCAGTACTTC

size: .
D: .
V: TRBV9
length: 18
J: TRBJ2-1
CDR3: CASSVALTAGLSYNEQFF
DNA: TGTGCCAGCAGCGTAGCTTTGACGGCGGGGTTATCTTACAATGAGCAGTTCTTC

size: .
D: .
V: TRBV27
length: 15
J: TRBJ2-1
CDR3: CASSSRRAGYNEQFF
DNA: TGTGCCAGCAGTAGTCGGAGGGCCGGGTACAATGAGCAGTTCTTC

size: .
D: .
V: TRBV28
length: 16
J: TRBJ1-1
CDR3: CASSLGRFPSDTEAFF
DNA: TGTGCCAGCAGTTTAGGGCGCTTCCCGTCGGACACTGAAGCTTTCTTT

size: .
D: .
V: TRBV4-3
length: 15
J: TRBJ1-4
CDR3: CASSQVAGRNEKLFF
DNA: TGCGCCAGCAGCCAGGTGGCAGGGCGGAATGAAAAACTGTTTTTT

size: .
D: TRBD2
V: TRBV6-2/TRBV6-3
length: 18
J: TRBJ2-1
CDR3: CASTPGGLAGGRANEQFF
DNA: TGTGCCAGCACCCCCGGGGGACTAGCGGGAGGGCGGGCAAATGAGCAGTTCTTC

size: .
D: .
V: TRBV7-6
length: 13
J: TRBJ1-2
CDR3: CASSLGGPLDYTF
DNA: TGTGCCAGCAGCTTAGGAGGCCCTCTGGACTACACCTTC

size: once
D: TRBD1
V: TRBV6-5
length: 13
J: TRBJ1-1
CDR3: CASNKPGTGKAFF
DNA: TGTGCCAGCAATAAACCCGGGACAGGGAAAGCTTTCTTT

size: .
D: .
V: TRBV4-1
length: 13
J: TRBJ2-7
CDR3: CASSQRYLEEQYF
DNA: TGCGCCAGCAGCCAACGATACCTTGAGGAGCAGTACTTC

size: .
D: TRBD2
V: TRBV11-2
length: 15
J: TRBJ2-7
CDR3: CASSLERTSAYEQYF
DNA: TGTGCCAGCAGCTTAGAGCGAACTAGCGCCTACGAGCAGTACTTC

size: .
D: TRBD1
V: TRBV6-7
length: 15
J: TRBJ2-7
CDR3: CASSPRTGDNYEQYF
DNA: TGTGCCAGCAGTCCGCGGACAGGGGATAACTACGAGCAGTACTTC

size: .
D: .
V: TRBV28
length: 13
J: TRBJ1-5
CDR3: CASSLNRLQPQHF
DNA: TGTGCCAGCAGTTTAAATCGTCTTCAGCCCCAGCATTTT

size: .
D: TRBD1
V: TRBV19
length: 15
J: TRBJ2-7
CDR3: CASSPTGQGSYEQYF
DNA: TGTGCCAGTAGTCCGACAGGGCAGGGCTCCTACGAGCAGTACTTC

size: .
D: TRBD2
V: TRBV5-4
length: 13
J: TRBJ2-7
CDR3: CASSAGGGYEQYF
DNA: TGTGCCAGCAGCGCCGGGGGGGGGTACGAGCAGTACTTC

size: .
D: TRBD1
V: TRBV6-2/TRBV6-3
length: 14
J: TRBJ1-5
CDR3: CASSKTGGSQPQHF
DNA: TGTGCCAGCAGCAAGACAGGGGGGAGTCAGCCCCAGCATTTT

size: .
D: TRBD1
V: TRBV5-1
length: 15
J: TRBJ2-2
CDR3: CASSLTTGGTGELFF
DNA: TGCGCCAGCAGCTTGACGACAGGGGGGACCGGGGAGCTGTTTTTT

size: .
D: TRBD2
V: TRBV5-1
length: 16
J: TRBJ2-5
CDR3: CASSGLAGGQTETQYF
DNA: TGCGCCAGCAGCGGACTAGCGGGAGGTCAGACGGAGACCCAGTACTTC

size: .
D: TRBD2
V: TRBV7-3
length: 16
J: TRBJ2-2
CDR3: CASSPSSGGRTGELFF
DNA: TGTGCCAGCAGCCCCAGCTCGGGGGGTCGGACCGGGGAGCTGTTTTTT

size: .
D: .
V: TRBV28
length: 16
J: TRBJ2-2
CDR3: CASSLFGGSNTGELFF
DNA: TGTGCCAGCAGTTTATTTGGCGGGTCGAACACCGGGGAGCTGTTTTTT

size: .
D: .
V: TRBV19
length: 16
J: TRBJ1-1
CDR3: CASSIDGRHGIAEAFF
DNA: TGTGCCAGTAGTATAGATGGGAGACACGGGATTGCTGAAGCTTTCTTT

size: .
D: TRBD2
V: TRBV6-5
length: 15
J: TRBJ2-7
CDR3: CASSSPGLVPHEQYF
DNA: TGTGCCAGCAGTTCTCCGGGACTAGTCCCCCACGAGCAGTACTTC

size: .
D: .
V: TRBV21-1
length: 16
J: TRBJ2-7
CDR3: CASSKEGTGARYEQYF
DNA: TGTGCCAGCAGCAAAGAGGGGACAGGGGCCCGCTACGAGCAGTACTTC

size: .
D: .
V: TRBV24-1
length: 16
J: TRBJ2-2
CDR3: CATSALRGFDTGELFF
DNA: TGTGCCACCAGTGCCCTGAGGGGGTTCGACACCGGGGAGCTGTTTTTT